The present T cell receptor beta chain was sequenced within a study of T cells after posttransplantation cyclophosphamide. Controls had myeloablative marrow grafts with methotrexate and calcineurin inhibitor, sampled at 1 year. About this clone itself: The junction departs from the called germline gene at one end, perhaps through a read error.

Profiling relied on immunoSEQ multiplex PCR, and the TCRdb table lists in-frame clones only, not all of them. There are 15,000 to 17,000 clones in the sample; approximately 88% occur only once, and more than 5% lies in the top ten. CDR3 length equals 15 residues. CDR1 is SGHTA, CDR2 FQGNSA, per germline. This receptor was identified in a male patient under 35 who received an allogeneic stem cell transplant from a related donor, was CMV-positive, and had no GVHD. The graft donor may account for some of the T cells. The sample here was PBMCs, taken 350 to 400 days after allogeneic stem cell transplant with calcineurin inhibitor and methotrexate. The rearrangement joins TRBV7-2 to TRBJ1-1; D may be TRBD1 (6 bases). The CDR3 DNA follows: TGTGCCAGCATCTTAGCAGGGGTTTTGGTCGCTGAAGCTTTCTTT. Residues: CASILAGVLVAEAFF.